This T cell receptor (beta chain) was retrieved from a study of cytomegalovirus exposure and HLA in healthy donors. Primers: 60 Vbeta forward and 13 Jbeta reverse. Per the original data handling: Per a later analysis, the number of unique TCR beta chains was some 75 million, of which about 11 million were shared. The repertoire was sequenced with immunoSEQ multiplex PCR; TCRdb's copy has only in-frame clones and lacks some. Clonal size and the V and J genes are those of that table, whereas D and trimming came from the DNA. This sample has more than 75,000 clones; about 70% occur once, and the top ten carry roughly 6.1%. The CDR3 runs 13 residues. Between the trimmed V and J ends, which lost 5 bases and 9 bases, there was a span of 14 bases. Germline V lookup: CDR1 MNHEY, CDR2 SVGAGI.

The TCR comes from a woman in her forties or fifties in good health and CMV-seropositive. Sequenced: PBMCs. The rearrangement uses TRBV6-5 and TRBJ1-5; TRBD1 might be the D (6 bases). Here the CDR3 reads CASSETGTRPQHF. The CDR3 DNA follows: TGTGCCAGCAGTGAGACAGGTACCCGGCCCCAGCATTTT.